This section outlines one T cell receptor (beta chain) sequence together with its context. Its antigen is unidentified. In TCRdb, the RT-PCR reads were re-called with MiXCR into one record per CDR3 protein. The table records a few hundred thousand distinct CDR3 sequences, about 14% of them present only once. With 2 bases clipped from V and 0 bases from J, the junction kept 3 bases outside the gene matches. The CDR3 sequence is 15 residues long. CDR1 SGHAT and CDR2 FQNNGV come from the germline V gene. This record comes from a study of response to subunit inactivated influenza vaccine. Points from the study as a whole: The authors offered the suggestion that each seasonal influenza vaccination recruits few new T cells.

The specimen comprised PBMCs from blood, sampled about 11 days after vaccination. V usage is TRBV11-2 and J usage is TRBJ1-1; 7 bases fit TRBD1. The sequence derives from a man in his forties or fifties who received an inactivated influenza vaccine. The CDR3, as DNA: TGTGCCAGCAGCTTATCAGGGGGTATGAACACTGAAGCTTTCTTT. Translated, it gives CASSLSGGMNTEAFF.